These 16 T cell receptor beta chains were all obtained from the same sample, sequenced in a study of T cells in Graves' hyperthyroidism and ophthalmopathy (dated by TCRdb to between 2018 and 2021). Libraries were constructed by multiplex PCR. Sequenced using an Illumina HiSeq 2000. TCR beta CDR3 regions were amplified from RNA transcripts. For the first round of RT-PCR on the TCR CDR3, the HTBI primer set was used together with the Qiagen OneStep RT-PCR kit. The public reads were reanalyzed by TCRdb: fastp trimming at Q25, MiXCR alignment, in-frame beta chains only. Each CDR3 protein appears once, grouped with its most common genes and DNA. Within this sample are about 300,000 distinct CDR3 sequences, with about an eighth of them counted one time only. Around 7.9% of the sample rests with the top ten. Sequenced input: blood. These receptors all come from a woman aged 25 to 45 with Graves' hyperthyroidism that later progressed to Graves' ophthalmopathy.

On this clonotype itself: A much larger clonotype is one base distant, so this may be a read error. V gene TRBV2 combines with J gene TRBJ2-7; perhaps TRBD2 as D (7 bases). This CDR3 contains 12 residues. Germline CDR1 and CDR2: SNHLY and FYNNEI. This CDR3 reads CPSSSGGGEQYF. The CDR3 bases are TGTCCCAGCTCTAGCGGAGGGGGCGAGCAGTACTTC. The full variable domain, completed using reference TRBV2 and TRBJ2-7, is EPEVTQTPSHQVTQMGQEVILRCVPISNHLYFYWYRQILGQKVEFLVSFYNNEISEKSEIFDDQFSVERPDGSNFTLKIRSTKLEDSAMYFCPSSSGGGEQYFGPGTRLTVT.

This clonotype was counted at least ten times. V is TRBV12-3 or TRBV12-4 and J is TRBJ2-6; 14 bases align to TRBD2. V was clipped by 6 bases and J by 3 bases; unmatched bases: 10. The CDR3 runs 19 residues. The CDR3 reads CASSYGLAGGTFGANVLTF. CDR3 DNA: TGTGCCAGCAGCTACGGACTAGCGGGAGGTACCTTTGGGGCCAACGTCCTGACTTTC.

The chain recombines TRBV12-3 or TRBV12-4 with TRBJ1-1; 9 bases map to TRBD1. The junction had 6 bases not matched to a gene; V was cut back by 6 bases and J by 4 bases. The CDR3 spans 14 residues. The CDR3 loop reads CASRDLDRGTEAFF. For the CDR3, the DNA is TGTGCCAGCAGAGATCTGGACAGGGGCACTGAAGCTTTCTTT.

This clonotype was seen ten or more times. The chain links TRBV28 to TRBJ1-1, with D perhaps TRBD1 (6 bases). The V end was cut by 6 bases, the J end by 9 bases, with 20 bases between. The germline V gene encodes CDR1 MDHEN and CDR2 SYDVKM. CDR3 length equals 14 residues. The CDR3 protein is CASSPGARRPKAFF. In DNA, the CDR3 is TGTGCCAGCAGCCCAGGGGCAAGGCGGCCGAAAGCTTTCTTT.

This clonotype was recorded at least ten times. The rearrangement joins TRBV28 to TRBJ2-7, with D possibly being TRBD2 (5 bases). Germline V gene lookup returns CDR1 MDHEN and CDR2 SYDVKM. The CDR3 consists of 14 residues. V was trimmed by 7 bases and J by 0 bases, leaving 13 bases between them. CDR3 region: CASTWVGSSYEQYF. In DNA form, the CDR3 reads TGTGCCAGCACCTGGGTGGGGAGCTCCTACGAGCAGTACTTC. Based on the CDR3 plus reference TRBV28 and TRBJ2-7, the full variable domain is DVKVTQSSRYLVKRTGEKVFLECVQDMDHENMFWYRQDPGLGLRLIYFSYDVKMKEKGDIPEGYSVSREKKERFSLILESASTNQTSMYLCASTWVGSSYEQYFGPGTRLTVT.

This rearrangement joins TRBV20-1 to TRBJ1-6; D gene unclear. Between the trimmed V and J ends, which lost 3 bases and 6 bases, there was a span of 6 bases. The CDR3 has 12 residues. Germline V gene lookup returns CDR1 DFQATT and CDR2 SNEGSKA (reference sequence). The DNA of the CDR3 is TGCAGTGCTAGCTCCAGTAATTCACCCCTCCACTTT. Translated, it gives CSASSSNSPLHF.

Many counts were recorded for this clonotype. This chain links TRBV11-2 with TRBJ2-7, with TRBD2 as a possible D gene (6 bases). In germline, CDR1 is SGHAT, CDR2 FQNNGV. The length of the CDR3 is 16 residues. Trimming pared 6 bases from V and 5 bases from J, leaving 23 bases between. The CDR3 coding sequence is TGTGCCAGCAGACCGGAGTTGGCGGGAACGATGGACGAGCAGTACTTC. It translates to CASRPELAGTMDEQYF.

This clonotype was picked up many times. This chain links TRBV28 with TRBJ2-1; no reliable D call. The CDR3 is 12 residues long. V lost 10 bases, J lost 3 bases, and 10 bases lay in between. Per germline, CDR1 MDHEN and CDR2 SYDVKM. CDR3 coding DNA: TGTGCCACCTTTTCTAGCTACAATGAGCAGTTCTTC. Translation gives CATFSSYNEQFF.

In its sample, this clonotype was seen many times. The gene calls are TRBV11-3 and TRBJ2-5; D is unresolved. This CDR3 spans 13 amino acids. V was clipped by 5 bases and J by 6 bases, with 13 bases between them. The germline V gene encodes CDR1 SGHNT and CDR2 YENEEA. The CDR3 DNA follows: TGTGCCAGCAGCCCCGACGTGGGAAAGACCCAGTACTTC. Protein product: CASSPDVGKTQYF. The variable domain in full, with the rest retrieved from reference TRBV11-3 and TRBJ2-5, is EAGVVQSPRYKIIEKKQPVAFWCNPISGHNTLYWYLQNLGQGPELLIRYENEEAVDDSQLPKDRFSAERLKGVDSTLKIQPAELGDSAVYLCASSPDVGKTQYFGPGTRLLVL.

The V call is TRBV10-3, the J call TRBJ2-7, with D uncertain. This CDR3 comprises 12 residues. The germline V gene encodes CDR1 ENHRY and CDR2 SYGVKD. Trimming took 4 bases from V and 5 from J, leaving 9 bases between them. CDR3 coding DNA: TGTGCCATCAGTGCGCTTGCCCACGAGCAGTACTTC. Translation gives CAISALAHEQYF.

This clonotype was counted a few times. A read error may explain this, as a much larger clone is one base away. The V call is TRBV7-3, the J call TRBJ2-2, with TRBD1 matching 8 bases. This CDR3 is built from 14 residues. The ends lost 5 bases at V and 4 bases at J; junction bases unmatched: 3. CDR1 and CDR2 (germline): SGHTA, FQGTGA. In DNA, the CDR3 is TGTGCCAGCAGCACCACAGGGGGCACCGGGGAGCTGTTTTTT. Its protein is CASSTTGGTGELFF.

The chain is built from TRBV19 and TRBJ1-4; D is undetermined. The CDR3 sequence is 14 residues long. Trimming shortened V by 4 bases and J by 0 bases, and 6 bases separated the two germline ends. Germline V lookup: CDR1 LNHDA, CDR2 SQIVND (reference sequence). The CDR3 bases are TGTGCCAGTAGTAGGTTCTCAACTAATGAAAAACTGTTTTTT. It yields the protein CASSRFSTNEKLFF.

The chain is built from TRBV4-2 and TRBJ2-2; D perhaps matches TRBD2 (6 bases). This CDR3 comprises 19 residues. The V end lost 4 bases, the J end lost 0 bases, and 21 bases lay between the germline ends. The germline V gene has CDR1 LGHNA and CDR2 YNFKEQ. The CDR3 is CASSLIKGGTSANTGELFF. In nucleotides, the CDR3 is TGTGCCAGCAGCCTGATTAAGGGCGGGACCTCCGCGAACACCGGGGAGCTGTTTTTT.

The rearrangement links TRBV19 to TRBJ1-1, with 7 positions matching TRBD1. Germline trimming cut 5 bases from V and 0 bases from J; bases unmatched to any gene: 6. CDR1 is LNHDA and CDR2 is SQIVND in the germline V gene (reference sequence). The CDR3 extends over 15 amino acids. The DNA for the CDR3 is TGTGCCAGTAGTGCCAGGGGGGATATGAACACTGAAGCTTTCTTT. Translating it yields CASSARGDMNTEAFF.

This clonotype was detected ten times or more. The rearrangement joins TRBV14 to TRBJ2-7; no reliable D call. The CDR3 spans 13 residues. In germline, CDR1 is SGHDN, CDR2 FVKESK. Trimming took 0 bases from V and 6 from J, leaving 9 bases between them. The CDR3 here is CASSQDDLPEQYF. The CDR3 DNA is TGTGCCAGCAGCCAAGATGACCTCCCCGAGCAGTACTTC.

As DNA, the CDR3 is TGCGCCAGCAGCCGTAAGGCAGCGGGAGACGGGGATGAGCAGTTCTTC. Residues: CASSRKAAGDGDEQFF. This sequence joins TRBV4-1 and TRBJ2-1, with 8 bases that match TRBD2. Germline loops: CDR1 MGHRA, CDR2 YSYEKL. With V trimmed by 4 bases and J by 8 bases, 13 bases remained unmatched. This CDR3 is built from 16 residues.